These 11 T cell receptor beta chains were all obtained from the same sample, sequenced in a study of technical replicates of blood from a handful of donors. Profiling relied on immunoSEQ multiplex PCR, and the TCRdb table lists in-frame clones only, not all of them. There are roughly 14,000 clones in the sample; 75% to 90% occur only once, and approximately 12% lies in the top ten. The sample was PBMCs. These receptors were obtained from a human donor in good health.

The V gene is TRBV5-1, the J gene TRBJ2-3; 8 bases line up with TRBD2. Germline CDR1 is SGHRS and CDR2 is YFSETQ. Trimming at V came to 4 bases and at J to 6 bases, leaving 7 bases not matched to a gene. This CDR3 spans 14 amino acids. The CDR3 reads CASSVEAGADTQYF. The CDR3 DNA reads TGCGCCAGCAGCGTAGAAGCGGGAGCGGATACGCAGTATTTT.

The chain carries TRBV7-9 and TRBJ2-6, with no clear D. Looked up from germline, CDR1 is SEHNR and CDR2 is FQNEAQ (reference sequence). The CDR3 runs 14 residues. Trimming stripped 10 bases from V and 1 base from J, with 11 bases between. CDR3 loop: CATRTPSGANVLTF. In DNA form, the CDR3 reads TGTGCCACCAGAACACCGTCTGGGGCCAACGTCCTGACTTTC.

This rearrangement joins TRBV7-9 to TRBJ1-2; TRBD1 is a possible D gene (6 bases). The CDR3 sequence is 12 residues long. Trimming stripped 4 bases from V and 3 bases from J, with 6 bases between. Germline V gene data show CDR1 as SEHNR and CDR2 as FQNEAQ (reference sequence). The CDR3 nucleotides are TGTGCCAGCAGCTGGACAGACTATGGCTACACCTTC. This encodes CASSWTDYGYTF.

This CDR3 reads CASSGSSGLYNEQFF. The CDR3 DNA reads as TGTGCCAGTAGTGGGTCTAGCGGGCTTTACAATGAGCAGTTCTTC. The gene calls are TRBV19 and TRBJ2-1, with 8 nucleotides matching TRBD2. The CDR3 is made up of 15 amino acids. Trimming removed 5 bases from V and 4 bases from J; junction bases left unmatched: 7. Germline V lookup: CDR1 LNHDA, CDR2 SQIVND (reference sequence).

The chain employs TRBV27 and TRBJ2-1; the D gene is possibly TRBD1 (5 bases). The CDR3 has 16 amino acids. Trimming removed 4 bases at V and 4 bases at J, with 17 bases between. Germline V gene lookup returns CDR1 MNHEY and CDR2 SMNVEV (reference sequence). The CDR3 sequence is CASSSHLPTDYNEQFF. The CDR3 nucleotides read TGTGCCAGCAGTTCTCACCTACCGACAGATTACAATGAGCAGTTCTTC.

This rearrangement joins TRBV5-4 to TRBJ2-3; D remains unclear. V was trimmed by 6 bases and J by 0 bases, leaving 8 bases between them. This CDR3 is 13 amino acids long. The V gene's germline CDR1 is SGHNT and CDR2 YYREEE (reference sequence). Written as DNA, the CDR3 is TGTGCCAGCATGACTCCTAGCACAGATACGCAGTATTTT. This translates into CASMTPSTDTQYF. Supplemented by reference TRBV5-4 and TRBJ2-3, the full variable domain reads ETGVTQSPTHLIKTRGQQVTLRCSSQSGHNTVSWYQQALGQGPQFIFQYYREEENGRGNFPPRFSGLQFPNYSSELNVNALELDDSALYLCASMTPSTDTQYFGPGTRLTVL.

DNA for the CDR3: TGTGCCAGCGGATCCGGGACTAGCGTGTACTTC. Its translation: CASGSGTSVYF. V and J are TRBV27 and TRBJ2-7, with 10 bases lining up with TRBD2. Germline V gene data show CDR1 as MNHEY and CDR2 as SMNVEV (reference sequence). V lost 8 bases to trimming and J lost 12 bases; unmatched junction nucleotides: 7. CDR3 length: 11 amino acids.

The V and J genes are TRBV7-9 and TRBJ1-4; perhaps TRBD1 as D (5 bases). Trimming cost V 0 bases and J 7 bases, with 24 bases left between them. Germline-derived CDR1 and CDR2 are SEHNR and FQNEAQ (reference sequence). The CDR3 has 19 residues. The CDR3 sequence: CASSLALIDMRGIGEKLFF. Here the CDR3 DNA reads TGTGCCAGCAGCTTAGCGCTAATAGATATGCGGGGGATCGGTGAAAAACTGTTTTTT.

This clone was seen once. V gene TRBV7-6 combines with J gene TRBJ1-5; maybe TRBD1 (6 bases). V dropped 6 bases and J dropped 3 bases, with 9 bases sitting between them. The CDR3 contains 13 residues. Per germline, CDR1 SGHVS and CDR2 FNYEAQ. In nucleotides, the CDR3 is TGTGCCAGCAGTGACAGGCCCAATCAGCCCCAGCATTTT. Residues: CASSDRPNQPQHF.

The V call is TRBV27, the J call TRBJ2-7; tentatively, D is TRBD2 (6 bases). This CDR3 contains 14 residues. Trimming pared 6 bases from V and 2 bases from J, leaving 14 bases between. Germline values: CDR1 MNHEY, CDR2 SMNVEV (reference sequence). The chain's CDR3 is CASRPLAVPYEQYF. In DNA form, the CDR3 reads TGTGCCAGCAGGCCTTTAGCGGTTCCCTACGAGCAGTACTTC.

The chain is built from TRBV6-5 and TRBJ2-7; 7 bases map to TRBD1. Germline V gives CDR1 MNHEY, CDR2 SVGAGI. CDR3 length equals 15 residues. J was trimmed by 5 bases and V by 5 bases; bases with no gene match: 12. Here the CDR3 reads CASSPTRAQGHEQYF. The CDR3 nucleotides read TGTGCCAGCAGTCCAACCAGGGCACAGGGGCACGAGCAGTACTTC.